Included here is one T cell receptor (beta chain) sequence, with context. The antigen is undetermined. The sample belongs to a study of monozygotic twins with cystic fibrosis. Study observations and caveats: V usage most resembled the co-twin in 13 of 16 pairs. Monozygotic CF twin pairs shared significantly more nucleotide-identical clonotypes than unrelated CF individuals did. Low clonality (median about 0.0095) suggested a mostly naive repertoire.

Using immunoSEQ multiplex PCR, the repertoire was profiled, and TCRdb retains in-frame clones only, with some absent. This sample carries around 34,000 clones, 80% to 95% of them seen once, and the ten largest clones take roughly 0.89%. CDR1 is LGHNA and CDR2 is YSLEER in the germline V gene. This CDR3 is 16 amino acids long. Losses at the gene ends were 0 bases for V and 0 bases for J; bases not matched to a gene: 4. The genes are TRBV4-3 and TRBJ1-1; the match to TRBD1 covers 7 bases. The sequence was obtained from a girl aged 2 to 10 with cystic fibrosis. What was sequenced was blood. In DNA, the CDR3 is TGCGCCAGCAGCCAAGAGAAGGGACAGTTGAACACTGAAGCTTTCTTT. Its protein is CASSQEKGQLNTEAFF.